The rows below give T cell receptor beta chains drawn from one sample of a study of CD8+CD57+ T cells in acquired aplastic anemia. Via MiXCR, TCRdb re-called the reads, giving one row per CDR3 protein. The table has around 430,000 distinct CDR3 sequences, under 40% seen once. Sequencing was done on a sample of sorted CD4+, CD8+, or CD8+CD57+ T cells (not recorded which) from PBMCs. The origin of the receptors is a human donor with aplastic anemia. Each CDR3 is given with its conserved first and last residue. The D gene is left open where the match is weak. Rows may omit the clone size; those that give it use once, few, many or a size class.

clone size: many; J gene: TRBJ1-5; V gene: TRBV7-9; D gene: .; CDR3 DNA: TGTGCCAGCAGCTTAGCGTCGGATCAGCCCCAGCATTTT; CDR3 protein: CASSLASDQPQHF
clone size: .; J gene: TRBJ1-2; V gene: TRBV7-9; D gene: TRBD1; CDR3 DNA: TGTGCCAGCAGGCCGGGACAGGGTACAGGCTACACCTTC; CDR3 protein: CASRPGQGTGYTF
clone size: few; J gene: TRBJ1-2; V gene: TRBV7-9; D gene: .; CDR3 DNA: TGTGCCAGCAGCTTAAACAGGGCTCAAGGCTACACCTTC; CDR3 protein: CASSLNRAQGYTF
clone size: .; J gene: TRBJ1-2; V gene: TRBV4-3; D gene: TRBD1; CDR3 DNA: TGCGCCAGCAGCCAAGCCGGACAGGGGGCAAGGAATGGCTACACCTTC; CDR3 protein: CASSQAGQGARNGYTF
clone size: many; J gene: TRBJ2-3; V gene: TRBV15; D gene: TRBD1; CDR3 DNA: TGTGCCACCAGCACTCCGGGACAGAAGTCAGATACGCAGTATTTT; CDR3 protein: CATSTPGQKSDTQYF
clone size: .; J gene: TRBJ2-5; V gene: TRBV7-9; D gene: .; CDR3 DNA: TGTGCCAGCAGCCCGACTGGGTTGAGGCGAGAGACCCAGTACTTC; CDR3 protein: CASSPTGLRRETQYF
clone size: few; J gene: TRBJ2-7; V gene: TRBV15; D gene: .; CDR3 DNA: TGTGCCACCAGCAGTTTCGGGTTCCACGAGCAGTACTTC; CDR3 protein: CATSSFGFHEQYF
clone size: many; J gene: TRBJ2-3; V gene: TRBV19; D gene: .; CDR3 DNA: TGTGCCAGTAGTAGGACAGCTAGCACAGATACGCAGTATTTT; CDR3 protein: CASSRTASTDTQYF
clone size: many; J gene: TRBJ2-5; V gene: TRBV5-1; D gene: .; CDR3 DNA: TGTGCCAGCAGCTTACGCCTGGGAGAGACCCAGTACTTC; CDR3 protein: CASSLRLGETQYF
clone size: many; J gene: TRBJ1-5; V gene: TRBV25-1; D gene: .; CDR3 DNA: TGTGCCAGCAGTGCCTCCGTGGGGGTAGCAGATCAGCCCCAGCATTTT; CDR3 protein: CASSASVGVADQPQHF
clone size: many; J gene: TRBJ1-6; V gene: TRBV19; D gene: .; CDR3 DNA: TGTGCCAGTAGTATTTCAGGGATGAACCCCCTCCACTTT; CDR3 protein: CASSISGMNPLHF
clone size: many; J gene: TRBJ1-5; V gene: TRBV19; D gene: .; CDR3 DNA: TGTGCCAGTAGTATAGCCAGACAAGATCAGCCCCAGCATTTT; CDR3 protein: CASSIARQDQPQHF
clone size: .; J gene: TRBJ1-5; V gene: TRBV19; D gene: .; CDR3 DNA: TGTGCCAGTAGCAGACAGGCGGGGTTC; CDR3 protein: CASSRQAGF
clone size: .; J gene: TRBJ2-1; V gene: TRBV19; D gene: .; CDR3 DNA: TGTGCCAGTAGTACCCTAGCGTACAATGAGCAGTTCTTC; CDR3 protein: CASSTLAYNEQFF
clone size: many; J gene: TRBJ1-4; V gene: TRBV19; D gene: .; CDR3 DNA: TGTGCCAGTAGTCCGGCACAGGGAGTTAGGGAAAAACTGTTTTTT; CDR3 protein: CASSPAQGVREKLFF
clone size: .; J gene: TRBJ2-5; V gene: TRBV29-1; D gene: TRBD2; CDR3 DNA: TGCAGCGGGGGACTAGCGGTCCAAGAGACCCAGTACTTC; CDR3 protein: CSGGLAVQETQYF
clone size: .; J gene: TRBJ2-1; V gene: TRBV10-3; D gene: TRBD1; CDR3 DNA: TGTGCCATCAGTGAGTCGGGGTGGACAGGGGCATCCTACAATGAGCAGTTCTTC; CDR3 protein: CAISESGWTGASYNEQFF
clone size: once; J gene: TRBJ1-6; V gene: TRBV15; D gene: .; CDR3 DNA: TGTGCCACCAGCAGAGGGACACAGGGTGCTTCACCCCTCCACTTT; CDR3 protein: CATSRGTQGASPLHF
clone size: many; J gene: TRBJ1-3; V gene: TRBV19; D gene: .; CDR3 DNA: TGTGCCAGCAGTCCTGCGTCCATACGAAACACCATATATTTT; CDR3 protein: CASSPASIRNTIYF
clone size: .; J gene: TRBJ2-7; V gene: TRBV5-1; D gene: .; CDR3 DNA: TGCGCCAGCAGTAGAACCCGACAGGTAGTAGGGGAGCAGTACTTC; CDR3 protein: CASSRTRQVVGEQYF
clone size: few; J gene: TRBJ2-7; V gene: TRBV2; D gene: .; CDR3 DNA: TGTGCCAGCAGTGCCAGGGGGGACTACGAGCAGTACTTC; CDR3 protein: CASSARGDYEQYF
clone size: many; J gene: TRBJ2-7; V gene: TRBV19; D gene: .; CDR3 DNA: TGTGCCAGTAGTATGTTCTCCGGGACACGGAGGGGAGAGTCCTACGAGCAGTACTTC; CDR3 protein: CASSMFSGTRRGESYEQYF
clone size: many; J gene: TRBJ1-1; V gene: TRBV20-1; D gene: TRBD1; CDR3 DNA: TGCAGTGCTACATACAGGGGGGAGACTGAAGCTTTCTTT; CDR3 protein: CSATYRGETEAFF
clone size: .; J gene: TRBJ1-1; V gene: TRBV7-8; D gene: .; CDR3 DNA: TGTGCCAGCAGCTTGGTCTCCCTCACAGGGACCACTGAAGCTTTCTTT; CDR3 protein: CASSLVSLTGTTEAFF
clone size: once; J gene: TRBJ1-3; V gene: TRBV24-1; D gene: .; CDR3 DNA: TGTGCCACCAGCCAAGGACAGCACTATGGCTACACCATATATTTT; CDR3 protein: CATSQGQHYGYTIYF
clone size: few; J gene: TRBJ2-5; V gene: TRBV20-1; D gene: .; CDR3 DNA: TGCAGTGCTCGAGCCGGGCGAGAGACCCAGTACTTC; CDR3 protein: CSARAGRETQYF
clone size: many; J gene: TRBJ2-7; V gene: TRBV5-1; D gene: .; CDR3 DNA: TGCGCCAGCAGCGGGGACGGAGGGTACGAGCAGTACTTC; CDR3 protein: CASSGDGGYEQYF